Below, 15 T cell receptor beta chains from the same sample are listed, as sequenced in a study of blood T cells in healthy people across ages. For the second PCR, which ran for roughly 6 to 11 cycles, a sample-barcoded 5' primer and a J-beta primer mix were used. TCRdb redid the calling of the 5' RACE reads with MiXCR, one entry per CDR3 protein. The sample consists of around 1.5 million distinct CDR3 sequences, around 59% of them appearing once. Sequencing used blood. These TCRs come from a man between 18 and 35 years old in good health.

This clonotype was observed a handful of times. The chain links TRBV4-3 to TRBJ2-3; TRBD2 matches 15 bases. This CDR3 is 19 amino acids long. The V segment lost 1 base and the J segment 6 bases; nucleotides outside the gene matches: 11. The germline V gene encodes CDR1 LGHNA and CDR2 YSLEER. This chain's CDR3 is CASSQGTSGGASPSDTQYF. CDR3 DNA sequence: TGCGCCAGCAGCCAAGGGACTAGCGGGGGGGCCTCTCCATCCGATACGCAGTATTTT.

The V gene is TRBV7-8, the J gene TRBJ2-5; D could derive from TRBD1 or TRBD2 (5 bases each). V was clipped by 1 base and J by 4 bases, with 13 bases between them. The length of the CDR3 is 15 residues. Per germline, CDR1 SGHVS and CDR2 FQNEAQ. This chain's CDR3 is CASSLEGPGRETQYF. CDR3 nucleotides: TGTGCCAGCAGCTTAGAGGGACCAGGTCGAGAGACCCAGTACTTC.

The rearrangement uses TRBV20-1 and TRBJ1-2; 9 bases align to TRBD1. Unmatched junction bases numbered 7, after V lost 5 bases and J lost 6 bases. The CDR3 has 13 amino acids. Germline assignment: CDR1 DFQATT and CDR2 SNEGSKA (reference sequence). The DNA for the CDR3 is TGCAGTGCTTGGGGACAGGGACTGGATGGCTACACCTTC. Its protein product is CSAWGQGLDGYTF.

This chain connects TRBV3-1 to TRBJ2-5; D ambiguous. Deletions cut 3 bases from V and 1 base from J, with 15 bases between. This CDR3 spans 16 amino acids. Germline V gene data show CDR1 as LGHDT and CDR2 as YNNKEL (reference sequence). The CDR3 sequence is CASSQIIKDIQETQYF. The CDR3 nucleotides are TGTGCCAGCAGCCAGATTATAAAAGACATCCAAGAGACCCAGTACTTC.

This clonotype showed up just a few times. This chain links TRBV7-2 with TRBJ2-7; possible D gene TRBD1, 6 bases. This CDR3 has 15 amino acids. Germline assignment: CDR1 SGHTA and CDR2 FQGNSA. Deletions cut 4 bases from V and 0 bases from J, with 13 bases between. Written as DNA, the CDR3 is TGTGCCAGCAGCTACCGGGACACCATCTCCTACGAGCAGTACTTC. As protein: CASSYRDTISYEQYF.

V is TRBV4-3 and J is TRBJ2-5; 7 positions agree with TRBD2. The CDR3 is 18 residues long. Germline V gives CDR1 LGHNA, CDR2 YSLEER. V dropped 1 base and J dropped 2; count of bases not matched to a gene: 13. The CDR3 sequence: CASSQGEGWGLWQETQYF. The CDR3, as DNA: TGCGCCAGCAGCCAAGGGGAGGGGTGGGGGTTATGGCAAGAGACCCAGTACTTC.

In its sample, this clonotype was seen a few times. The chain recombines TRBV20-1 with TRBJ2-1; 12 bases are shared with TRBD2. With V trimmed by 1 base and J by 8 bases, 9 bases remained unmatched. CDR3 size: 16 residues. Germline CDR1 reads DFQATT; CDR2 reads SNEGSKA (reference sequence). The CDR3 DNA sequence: TGCAGTGCTAGAGCAGGGCTAGCGGGAGGGCCCCATGAGCAGTTCTTC. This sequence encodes CSARAGLAGGPHEQFF.

The CDR3 bases are TGTGCCAGCAGCGAGGACAGAGAAGCTTTCTTT. Translated, it gives CASSEDREAFF. The rearrangement uses TRBV7-9 and TRBJ1-1, with D possibly matching TRBD1 (6 bases). Germline values: CDR1 SEHNR, CDR2 FQNEAQ (reference sequence). The CDR3 totals 11 residues. Trimming cost V 5 bases and J 8 bases, with 9 bases left between them.

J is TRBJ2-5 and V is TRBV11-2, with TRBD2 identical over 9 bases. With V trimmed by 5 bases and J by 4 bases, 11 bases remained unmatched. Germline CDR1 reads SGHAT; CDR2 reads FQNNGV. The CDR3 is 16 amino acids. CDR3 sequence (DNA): TGTGCCAGCAGCCCAGGGGGTAGCGGGAGTGGAGAGACCCAGTACTTC. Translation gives CASSPGGSGSGETQYF.

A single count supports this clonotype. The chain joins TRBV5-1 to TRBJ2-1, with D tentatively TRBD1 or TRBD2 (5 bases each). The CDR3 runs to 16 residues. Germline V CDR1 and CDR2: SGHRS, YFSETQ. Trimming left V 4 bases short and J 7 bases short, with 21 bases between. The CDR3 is CASSILTGGTLNEQFF. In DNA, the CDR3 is TGCGCCAGCAGCATCCTTACAGGAGGAACCTTGAATGAGCAGTTCTTC.

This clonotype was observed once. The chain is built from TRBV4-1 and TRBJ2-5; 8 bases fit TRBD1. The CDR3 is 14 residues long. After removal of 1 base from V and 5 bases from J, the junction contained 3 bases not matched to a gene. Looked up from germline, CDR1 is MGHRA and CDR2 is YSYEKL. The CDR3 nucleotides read TGCGCCAGCAGCCAAGTCGGGACAGGCGAGACCCAGTACTTC. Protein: CASSQVGTGETQYF.

The CDR3 DNA follows: TGTGCCAGCAGTGAGGGGCAGGGGACCCACTACGAGCAGTACTTC. Translation gives CASSEGQGTHYEQYF. The V gene is TRBV2, the J gene TRBJ2-7; the D gene is possibly TRBD1 (6 bases). Germline CDR1 is SNHLY and CDR2 is FYNNEI. Deletions cut 3 bases from V and 3 bases from J, with 15 bases between. The CDR3 contains 15 residues.

The CDR3, as DNA: TGTGCCACCAGTGATCCAGGGGATGAGCAGTTCTTC. Amino acids: CATSDPGDEQFF. The J gene is TRBJ2-1, the V gene TRBV24-1; perhaps TRBD1 as D (6 bases). The V end was cut by 3 bases, the J end by 8 bases, with 7 bases between. The CDR3 totals 12 residues. CDR1 and CDR2 (germline): KGHDR, SFDVKD.

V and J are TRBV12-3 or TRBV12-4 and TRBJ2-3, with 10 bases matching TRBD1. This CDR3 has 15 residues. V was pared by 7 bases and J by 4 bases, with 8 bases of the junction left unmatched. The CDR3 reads CASTAGTGASDTQYF. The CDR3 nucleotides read TGTGCCAGCACCGCCGGGACAGGGGCGTCAGATACGCAGTATTTT.

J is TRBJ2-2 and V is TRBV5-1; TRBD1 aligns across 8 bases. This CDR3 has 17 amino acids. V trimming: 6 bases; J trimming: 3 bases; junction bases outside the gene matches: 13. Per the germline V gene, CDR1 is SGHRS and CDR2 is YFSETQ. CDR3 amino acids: CASIDHPGQVYTGELFF. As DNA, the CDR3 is TGCGCCAGCATCGATCACCCGGGACAGGTGTACACCGGGGAGCTGTTTTTT.